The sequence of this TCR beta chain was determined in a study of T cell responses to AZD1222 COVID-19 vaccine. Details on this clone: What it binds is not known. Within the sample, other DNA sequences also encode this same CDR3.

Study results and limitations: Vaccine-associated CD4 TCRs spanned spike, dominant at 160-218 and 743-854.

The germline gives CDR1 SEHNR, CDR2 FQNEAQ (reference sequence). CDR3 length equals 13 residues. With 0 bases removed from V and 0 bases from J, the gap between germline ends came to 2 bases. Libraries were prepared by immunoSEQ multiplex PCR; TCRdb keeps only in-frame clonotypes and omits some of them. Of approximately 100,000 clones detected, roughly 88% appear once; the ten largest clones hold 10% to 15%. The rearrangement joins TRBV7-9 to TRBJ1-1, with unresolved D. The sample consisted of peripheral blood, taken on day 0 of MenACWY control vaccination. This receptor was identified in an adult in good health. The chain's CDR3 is CASSLALNTEAFF. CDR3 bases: TGTGCCAGCAGCTTAGCACTGAACACTGAAGCTTTCTTT.